The text below deals with one TCR beta chain. Its antigen is unidentified. J lost 1 base, V lost 4 bases, and 6 bases had no gene match. CDR3 length: 15 amino acids. From germline, CDR1 is MGHRA and CDR2 YSYEKL. This cohort consisted of healthy bone marrow donors. This record belongs to a study of cytomegalovirus exposure and HLA in healthy donors. Vbeta (60) and Jbeta (13) primers were used in the PCR. Clones were sequenced by immunoSEQ multiplex PCR, and TCRdb holds only the in-frame ones, with some missing. With some 150,000 clones in the sample, the ten largest clones hold under 3.5%. Study-level points and caveats: Presence/absence analyses assumed roughly uniform sequencing depth across donors, which may not hold.

Material: PBMCs. The TCR comes from a man in his forties in good health and CMV-seronegative. J is TRBJ1-2 and V is TRBV4-1, with TRBD1 matching over 7 bases. CDR3 in amino acids: CASSPGDSINYGYTF. In DNA form, the CDR3 reads TGCGCCAGCAGCCCGGGGGACAGCATTAACTATGGCTACACCTTC.